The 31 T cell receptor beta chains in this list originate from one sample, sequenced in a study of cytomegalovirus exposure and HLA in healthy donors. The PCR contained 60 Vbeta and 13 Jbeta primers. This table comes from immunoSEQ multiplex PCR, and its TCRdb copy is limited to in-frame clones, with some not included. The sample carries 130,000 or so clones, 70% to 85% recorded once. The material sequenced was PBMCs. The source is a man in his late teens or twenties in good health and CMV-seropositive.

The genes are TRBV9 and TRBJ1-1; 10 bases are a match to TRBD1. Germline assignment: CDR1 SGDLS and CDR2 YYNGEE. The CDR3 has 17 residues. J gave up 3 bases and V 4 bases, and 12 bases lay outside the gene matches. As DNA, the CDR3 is TGTGCCAGCAGCCCCTGGGGACAGGGGTTTATAGACACTGAAGCTTTCTTT. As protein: CASSPWGQGFIDTEAFF.

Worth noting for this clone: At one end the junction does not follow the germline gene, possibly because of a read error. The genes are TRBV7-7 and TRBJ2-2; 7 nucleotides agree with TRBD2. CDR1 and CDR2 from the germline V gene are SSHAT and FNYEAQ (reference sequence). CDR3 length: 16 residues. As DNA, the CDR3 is TGTGCTAGCAGCCCTTCTAGACTAGCATCGGCCGGGGAGCTGTTTTTT. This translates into CASSPSRLASAGELFF.

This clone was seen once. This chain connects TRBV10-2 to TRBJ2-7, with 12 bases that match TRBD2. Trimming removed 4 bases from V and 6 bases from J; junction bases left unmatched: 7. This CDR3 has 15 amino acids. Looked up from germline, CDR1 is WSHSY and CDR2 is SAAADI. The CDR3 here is CASSGASGRAGEQYF. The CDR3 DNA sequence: TGCGCCAGCAGTGGGGCTAGCGGGAGGGCTGGCGAGCAGTACTTC.

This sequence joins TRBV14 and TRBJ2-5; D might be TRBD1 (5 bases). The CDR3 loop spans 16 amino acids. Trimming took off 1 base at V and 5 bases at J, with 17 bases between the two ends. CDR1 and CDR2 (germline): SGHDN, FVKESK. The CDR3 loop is CASSQVERGGWETQYF. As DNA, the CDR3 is TGTGCCAGCAGCCAAGTTGAAAGGGGCGGTTGGGAGACCCAGTACTTC.

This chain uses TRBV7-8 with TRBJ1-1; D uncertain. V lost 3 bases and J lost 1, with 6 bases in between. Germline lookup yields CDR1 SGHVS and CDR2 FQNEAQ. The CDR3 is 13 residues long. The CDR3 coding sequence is TGTGCCAGCAGCTTGGCCAGGAACACTGAAGCTTTCTTT. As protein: CASSLARNTEAFF.

CDR3 sequence (DNA): TGTGCCAGCAAAGCTCTAGCGGGAGGTTCCTACGAGCAGTACTTC. It codes for CASKALAGGSYEQYF. V usage is TRBV6-1 and J usage is TRBJ2-7; TRBD2 matches 11 bases. Germline trimming cut 7 bases from V and 1 base from J; bases unmatched to any gene: 6. Per germline, CDR1 MNHNS and CDR2 SASEGT. This CDR3 is 15 amino acids long.

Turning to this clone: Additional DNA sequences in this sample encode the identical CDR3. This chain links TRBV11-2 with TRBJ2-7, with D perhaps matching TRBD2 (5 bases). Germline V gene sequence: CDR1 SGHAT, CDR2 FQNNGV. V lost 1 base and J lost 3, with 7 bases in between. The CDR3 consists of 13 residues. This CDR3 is CASSLAGDYEQYF. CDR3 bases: TGTGCCAGCAGCTTAGCCGGGGACTACGAGCAGTACTTC.

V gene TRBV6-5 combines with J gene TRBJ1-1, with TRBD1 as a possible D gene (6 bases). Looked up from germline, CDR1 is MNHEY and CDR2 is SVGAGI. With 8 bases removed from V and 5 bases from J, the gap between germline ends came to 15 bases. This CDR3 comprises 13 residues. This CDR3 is CASGGGYWTEAFF. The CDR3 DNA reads TGTGCCAGCGGCGGGGGCTACTGGACTGAAGCTTTCTTT.

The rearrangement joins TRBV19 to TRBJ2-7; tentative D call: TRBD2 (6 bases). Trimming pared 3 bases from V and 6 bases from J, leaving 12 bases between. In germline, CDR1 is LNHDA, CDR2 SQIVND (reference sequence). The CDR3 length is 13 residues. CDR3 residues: CASSMLQGGEQYF. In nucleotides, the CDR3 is TGTGCCAGTAGTATGCTTCAGGGAGGCGAGCAGTACTTC.

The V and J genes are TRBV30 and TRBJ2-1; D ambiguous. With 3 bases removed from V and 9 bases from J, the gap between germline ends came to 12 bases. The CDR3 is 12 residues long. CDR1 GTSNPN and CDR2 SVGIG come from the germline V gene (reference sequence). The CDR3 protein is CAWRSSSGEQFF. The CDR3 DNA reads TGTGCCTGGAGGTCGAGTTCGGGTGAGCAGTTCTTC.

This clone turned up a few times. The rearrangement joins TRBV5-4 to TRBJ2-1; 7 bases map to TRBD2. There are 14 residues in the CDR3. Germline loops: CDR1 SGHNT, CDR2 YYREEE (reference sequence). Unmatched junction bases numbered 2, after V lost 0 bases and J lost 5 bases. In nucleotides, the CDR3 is TGTGCCAGCAGCTTGGTCCTAGCGGACAATGAGCAGTTCTTC. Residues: CASSLVLADNEQFF.

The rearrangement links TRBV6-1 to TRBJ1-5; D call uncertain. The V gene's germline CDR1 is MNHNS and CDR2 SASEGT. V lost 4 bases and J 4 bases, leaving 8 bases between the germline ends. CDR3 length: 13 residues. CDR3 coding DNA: TGTGCCAGCAGTGGGAACAGAAATCAGCCCCAGCATTTT. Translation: CASSGNRNQPQHF.

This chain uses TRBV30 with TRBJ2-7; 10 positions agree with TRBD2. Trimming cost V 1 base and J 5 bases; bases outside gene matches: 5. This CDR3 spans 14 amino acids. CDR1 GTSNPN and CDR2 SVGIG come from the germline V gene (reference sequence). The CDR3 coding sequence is TGTGCCTGGAGTGGGGCTAGCGGGAGCCACGAGCAGTACTTC. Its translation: CAWSGASGSHEQYF.

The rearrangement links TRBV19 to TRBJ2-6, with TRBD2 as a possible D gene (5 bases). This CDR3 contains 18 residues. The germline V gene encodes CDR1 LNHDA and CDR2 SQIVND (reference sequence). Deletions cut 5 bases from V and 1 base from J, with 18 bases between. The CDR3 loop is CASSQIPEGTSGANVLTF. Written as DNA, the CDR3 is TGTGCCAGTAGTCAGATTCCAGAGGGAACTTCTGGGGCCAACGTCCTGACTTTC.

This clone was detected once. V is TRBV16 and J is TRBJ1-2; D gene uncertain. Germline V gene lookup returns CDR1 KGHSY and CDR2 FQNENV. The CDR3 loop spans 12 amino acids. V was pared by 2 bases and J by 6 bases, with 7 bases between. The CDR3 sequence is CASSQNRDGYTF. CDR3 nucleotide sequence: TGTGCCAGCAGCCAAAACCGGGATGGCTACACCTTC.

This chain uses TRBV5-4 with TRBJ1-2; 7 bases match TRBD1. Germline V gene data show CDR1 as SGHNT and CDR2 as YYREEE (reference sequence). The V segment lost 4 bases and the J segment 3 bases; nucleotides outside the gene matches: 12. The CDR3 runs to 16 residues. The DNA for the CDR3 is TGTGCCAGCAGCGGACGGTTCAGGGGGATTGACTATGGCTACACCTTC. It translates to CASSGRFRGIDYGYTF.

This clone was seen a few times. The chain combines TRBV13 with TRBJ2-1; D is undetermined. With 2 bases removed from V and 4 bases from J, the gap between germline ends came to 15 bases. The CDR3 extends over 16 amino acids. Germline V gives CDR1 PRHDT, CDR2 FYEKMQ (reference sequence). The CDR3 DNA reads TGTGCCAGCAGCTTAACCGGCGGTGGTTTATACAATGAGCAGTTCTTC. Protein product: CASSLTGGGLYNEQFF.

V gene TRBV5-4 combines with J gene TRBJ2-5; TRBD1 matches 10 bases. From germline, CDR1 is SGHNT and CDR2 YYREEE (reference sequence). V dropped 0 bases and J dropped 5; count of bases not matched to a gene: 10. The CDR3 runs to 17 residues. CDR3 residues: CASSLGRTGGTRETQYF. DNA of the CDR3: TGTGCCAGCAGCTTGGGCCGGACAGGGGGTACCAGGGAGACCCAGTACTTC.

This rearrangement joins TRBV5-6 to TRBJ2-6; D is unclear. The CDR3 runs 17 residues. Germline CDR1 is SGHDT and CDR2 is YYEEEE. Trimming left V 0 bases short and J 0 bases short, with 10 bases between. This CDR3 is CASSLGFLFSGANVLTF. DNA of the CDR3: TGTGCCAGCAGCTTGGGGTTCCTATTCTCTGGGGCCAACGTCCTGACTTTC.

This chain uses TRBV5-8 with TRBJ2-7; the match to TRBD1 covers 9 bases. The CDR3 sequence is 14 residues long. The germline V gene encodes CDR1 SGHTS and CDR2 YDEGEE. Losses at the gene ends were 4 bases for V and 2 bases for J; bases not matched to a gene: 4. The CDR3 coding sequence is TGTGCCAGCAGCGGCCGGGACAGGGCCTACGAGCAGTACTTC. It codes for CASSGRDRAYEQYF.

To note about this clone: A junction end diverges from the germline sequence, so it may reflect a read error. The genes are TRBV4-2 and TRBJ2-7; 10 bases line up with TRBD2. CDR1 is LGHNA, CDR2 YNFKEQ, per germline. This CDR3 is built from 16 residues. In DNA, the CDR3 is TGTGCCAGCAGCCAAGATGGGACTAGCGCCACGTACGAACAGTACTTC. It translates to CASSQDGTSATYEQYF.

This chain's CDR3 is CASTPDSSYNSPLHF. The CDR3, as DNA: TGCGCCAGCACCCCTGACAGCTCCTATAATTCACCCCTCCACTTT. This chain connects TRBV4-1 to TRBJ1-6, with D possibly TRBD1 on 5 matching bases. CDR3 size: 15 residues. Per germline, CDR1 MGHRA and CDR2 YSYEKL. V dropped 7 bases and J dropped 0 bases, with 10 bases sitting between them.

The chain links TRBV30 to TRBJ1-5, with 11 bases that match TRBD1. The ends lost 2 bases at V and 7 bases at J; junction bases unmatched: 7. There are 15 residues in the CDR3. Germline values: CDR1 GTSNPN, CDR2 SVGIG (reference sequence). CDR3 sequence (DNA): TGTGCCTGGAGTCCGGGACAGGGGGTGGGACAGCCCCAGCATTTT. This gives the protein CAWSPGQGVGQPQHF.

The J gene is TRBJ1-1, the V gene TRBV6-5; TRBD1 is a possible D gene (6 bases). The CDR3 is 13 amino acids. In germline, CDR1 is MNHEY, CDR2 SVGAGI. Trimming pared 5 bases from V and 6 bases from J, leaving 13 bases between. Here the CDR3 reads CASSVRTAAEAFF. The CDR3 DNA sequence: TGTGCCAGCAGTGTCCGGACAGCCGCTGAAGCTTTCTTT.

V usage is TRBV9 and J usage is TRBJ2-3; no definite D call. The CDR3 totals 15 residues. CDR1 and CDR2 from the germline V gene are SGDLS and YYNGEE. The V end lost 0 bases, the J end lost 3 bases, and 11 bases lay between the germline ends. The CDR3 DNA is TGTGCCAGCAGCGTAGCTTGGGCTCTTACAGATACGCAGTATTTT. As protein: CASSVAWALTDTQYF.

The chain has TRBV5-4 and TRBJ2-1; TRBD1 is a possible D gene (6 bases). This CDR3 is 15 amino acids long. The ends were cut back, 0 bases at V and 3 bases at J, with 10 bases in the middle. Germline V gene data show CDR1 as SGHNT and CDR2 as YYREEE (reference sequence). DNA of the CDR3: TGTGCCAGCAGCTTGGAAGGCAGGGGCTACAATGAGCAGTTCTTC. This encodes CASSLEGRGYNEQFF.

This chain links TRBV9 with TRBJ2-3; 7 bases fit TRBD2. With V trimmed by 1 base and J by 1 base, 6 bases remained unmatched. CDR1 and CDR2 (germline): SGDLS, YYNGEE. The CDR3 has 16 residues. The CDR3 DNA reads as TGTGCCAGCAGCGTATTAGGGAGGGCGGGCACAGATACGCAGTATTTT. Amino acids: CASSVLGRAGTDTQYF.

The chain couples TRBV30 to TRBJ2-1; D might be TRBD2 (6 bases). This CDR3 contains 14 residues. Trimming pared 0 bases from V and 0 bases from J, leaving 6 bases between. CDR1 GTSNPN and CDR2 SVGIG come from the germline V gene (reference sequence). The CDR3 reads CAWSVGSSYNEQFF. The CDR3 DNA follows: TGTGCCTGGAGTGTCGGGAGCTCCTACAATGAGCAGTTCTTC.

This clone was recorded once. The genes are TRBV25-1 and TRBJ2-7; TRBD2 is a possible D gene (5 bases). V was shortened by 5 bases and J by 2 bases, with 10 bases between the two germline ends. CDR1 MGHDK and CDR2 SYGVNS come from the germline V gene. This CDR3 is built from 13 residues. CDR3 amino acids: CASSYGMPYEQYF. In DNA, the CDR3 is TGTGCCAGCAGTTACGGGATGCCCTACGAGCAGTACTTC.

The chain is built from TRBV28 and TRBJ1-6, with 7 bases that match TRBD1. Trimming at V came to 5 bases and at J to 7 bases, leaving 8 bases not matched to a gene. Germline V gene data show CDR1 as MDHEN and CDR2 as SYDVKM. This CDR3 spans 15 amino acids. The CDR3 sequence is CASSPPDRRNSPLHF. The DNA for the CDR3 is TGTGCCAGCAGTCCCCCGGACAGGAGGAATTCACCCCTCCACTTT.

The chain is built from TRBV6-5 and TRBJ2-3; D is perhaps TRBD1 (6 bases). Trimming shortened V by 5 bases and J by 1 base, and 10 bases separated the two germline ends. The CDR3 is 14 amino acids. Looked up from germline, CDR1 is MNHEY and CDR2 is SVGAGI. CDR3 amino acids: CASSPGQGTDTQYF. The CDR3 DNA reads TGTGCCAGCAGTCCGGGACAAGGCACAGATACGCAGTATTTT.